A single sample is the source of the 5 T cell receptor beta chains below, sequenced in a study of T cells in Graves' hyperthyroidism and ophthalmopathy. RNA transcripts yielded amplified TCR beta CDR3 regions. The study used the HTBI primer set for a first-round RT-PCR of the TCR CDR3. Each CDR3 protein is one row after TCRdb ran MiXCR on the multiplex PCR reads. The sample has about 640,000 distinct CDR3 sequences, 20% seen once. The sample comprised blood. These receptors were collected from a man between 25 and 39 years old with Graves' ophthalmopathy.

CDR3 nucleotide sequence: TGCGCCAGCAGCCAAGATGACGGGACGAACACCGGGGAGCTGTTTTTT. This encodes CASSQDDGTNTGELFF. This chain links TRBV4-3 with TRBJ2-2; D is perhaps TRBD2 (5 bases). Germline CDR1 and CDR2: LGHNA and YSLEER. Trimming cost V 0 bases and J 0 bases, with 8 bases left between them. The CDR3 sequence is 16 residues long.

In this sample, this clonotype turned up a few times. This chain connects TRBV6-1 to TRBJ1-1; 11 bases line up with TRBD1. V lost 6 bases and J lost 5; bases outside the gene matches: 8. The CDR3 spans 15 residues. Germline assignment: CDR1 MNHNS and CDR2 SASEGT. This CDR3 is CASSPGTGGLTEAFF. In DNA form, the CDR3 reads TGTGCCAGCAGCCCCGGGACAGGGGGGTTAACTGAAGCTTTCTTT.

This clonotype was recorded a few times. The chain joins TRBV27 to TRBJ2-2; possibly TRBD2 for D (6 bases). This CDR3 region has 18 residues. Germline CDR1 is MNHEY and CDR2 is SMNVEV (reference sequence). Trimming shortened V by 2 bases and J by 1 base, and 17 bases separated the two germline ends. CDR3 in amino acids: CASSLHVAGTENTGELFF. Written as DNA, the CDR3 is TGTGCCAGCAGTTTACACGTTGCGGGGACGGAGAACACCGGGGAGCTGTTTTTT.

This clonotype occurred once. The chain has TRBV9 and TRBJ2-3; D not resolved. In germline, CDR1 is SGDLS, CDR2 YYNGEE. V was shortened by 4 bases and J by 0 bases, with 15 bases between the two germline ends. The CDR3 is made up of 16 amino acids. CDR3 bases: TGTGCCAGCAGCCCGTCGCCTGGACCTAGCACAGATACGCAGTATTTT. It encodes CASSPSPGPSTDTQYF.

This chain connects TRBV6-1 to TRBJ1-4; 8 bases are a match to TRBD1. The CDR3 consists of 16 residues. V shed 4 bases and J 2 bases; nucleotides not matched to a gene: 6. Germline-derived CDR1 and CDR2 are MNHNS and SASEGT. CDR3 residues: CASSGRRGLTNEKLFF. For the CDR3, the DNA is TGTGCCAGCAGTGGTCGCAGGGGGCTGACTAATGAAAAACTGTTTTTT.